Here is one T cell receptor beta chain with its context. Its matching antigen is unknown. This sample was taken from a study of shared clonotypes between healthy human individuals. The CDR3 is 18 residues long. The trim removed 0 bases at V and 5 bases at J, leaving 12 bases unmatched. In germline, CDR1 is SGHDN, CDR2 FVKESK. At deep level, the assay was performed. Across several immunoSEQ plates, the genomic DNA of each subset was split evenly. In the authors' methods: Junction-only immunoSEQ sequences carried no quality scores, so filtering differed. Libraries were prepared by immunoSEQ multiplex PCR; TCRdb keeps only in-frame clonotypes and omits some of them. V and J calls and clone size are as listed in that table; D and trimming were resolved from the DNA. The sample shows about 490,000 clones, roughly 80% of them seen only once. Findings and limits, study-wide: A limitation of the genetic and exposure-history diversity represented arose from few donors.

This receptor was identified in a woman aged 40 to 50 in good health. Some clones in this sample may be carry-over from other donors' samples. The sample comprised PBMCs. The genes are TRBV14 and TRBJ2-2, with TRBD2 matching 7 bases. CDR3 region: CASSQDRWRAGVTGELFF. In nucleotides, the CDR3 is TGTGCCAGCAGCCAAGATCGGTGGAGGGCGGGAGTTACCGGGGAGCTGTTTTTT.